This T cell receptor (beta chain) was recovered during a study of blood T cell repertoires in COVID-19. The assay was immunoSEQ multiplex PCR, and TCRdb's table has in-frame clones only and misses some. This sample has about 190,000 clones, with approximately 73% found just once. CDR3 length: 19 amino acids. Losses at the gene ends were 6 bases for V and 2 bases for J; bases not matched to a gene: 16. From germline, CDR1 is LNHDA and CDR2 SQIVND (reference sequence). All enrollees were roughly 18 to 89 years old and from 25 or so US areas. The gene calls are TRBV19 and TRBJ2-5, with 12 positions matching TRBD2. This clonotype was obtained from a woman between 50 and 59 years old with acute COVID-19. Input material: PBMCs or T cells enriched from blood (not recorded which). The CDR3 sequence is CASRTTGATSGGQQETQYF. In nucleotides, the CDR3 is TGTGCCAGTAGAACAACCGGGGCCACTAGCGGGGGGCAACAAGAGACCCAGTACTTC.